The 21 T cell receptor beta chains below come from one sample, sequenced in a study of cytomegalovirus exposure and HLA in healthy donors. Generated by immunoSEQ multiplex PCR, the TCRdb table keeps only in-frame clones and is missing some. The table lists approximately 300,000 clones, 80% to 90% of them singletons. Input material: PBMCs. The source of these receptors is a woman under 30 in good health and CMV-seronegative.

The chain combines TRBV2 with TRBJ2-2; no reliable D call. The V end was cut by 11 bases, the J end by 6 bases, with 22 bases between. The CDR3 has 15 residues. CDR1 is SNHLY, CDR2 FYNNEI, per germline. CDR3 bases: TGTGCCTCCGCCCGGTCAGGCAACCCGGCCGGGGAGCTGTTTTTT. This codes for CASARSGNPAGELFF.

The chain is built from TRBV28 and TRBJ1-1; maybe TRBD1 (5 bases). V shed 4 bases and J shed 5 bases, with 11 bases lying between them. This CDR3 is built from 13 residues. Germline V gene sequence: CDR1 MDHEN, CDR2 SYDVKM. CDR3 in amino acids: CASSSAGTTEAFF. The CDR3 DNA is TGTGCCAGCAGTTCCGCCGGGACTACTGAAGCTTTCTTT.

V usage is TRBV2 and J usage is TRBJ2-1, with 16 bases aligning to TRBD2. The trim removed 7 bases at V and 7 bases at J, leaving 13 bases unmatched. The V gene's germline CDR1 is SNHLY and CDR2 FYNNEI. There are 18 residues in the CDR3. CDR3 amino acids: CASTNTGTSGRARNEQFF. Here the CDR3 DNA reads TGTGCCAGCACCAATACCGGGACTAGCGGGAGGGCACGAAATGAGCAGTTCTTC.

This sequence joins TRBV4-1 and TRBJ2-1, with a possible D match to TRBD2 (6 bases). The V end lost 4 bases, the J end lost 7 bases, and 17 bases lay between the germline ends. The germline V gene has CDR1 MGHRA and CDR2 YSYEKL. The CDR3 totals 15 residues. The CDR3 sequence is CASSPRRLVGNEQFF. CDR3 coding DNA: TGCGCCAGCAGCCCCCGACGACTAGTTGGGAATGAGCAGTTCTTC.

This clone was picked up a small number of times. The chain is built from TRBV19 and TRBJ1-1; 8 bases align to TRBD1. CDR1 and CDR2 from the germline V gene are LNHDA and SQIVND (reference sequence). The ends lost 1 base at V and 4 bases at J; junction bases unmatched: 2. The CDR3 runs 14 residues. CDR3: CASSIVTGGTEAFF. CDR3 in DNA: TGTGCCAGTAGTATAGTTACAGGGGGCACTGAAGCTTTCTTT.

The V and J genes are TRBV19 and TRBJ2-7; D remains unclear. Germline CDR1 is LNHDA and CDR2 is SQIVND (reference sequence). The V gene lost 4 bases and the J gene lost 4 bases, with 11 bases spanning the gap. CDR3 length equals 13 residues. CDR3 sequence reads: CASSKMGSYEQYF. DNA for the CDR3: TGTGCCAGTAGTAAGATGGGCAGTTACGAGCAGTACTTC.

The rearrangement joins TRBV6-6 to TRBJ2-7; 8 bases fit TRBD2. Germline V gene sequence: CDR1 MNHNY, CDR2 SVGAGI (reference sequence). This CDR3 is 15 amino acids long. V was pared by 4 bases and J by 5 bases, with 10 bases of the junction left unmatched. The DNA for the CDR3 is TGTGCCAGCAGTTCCAGCGGGAGCGTCTATAACGAGCAGTACTTC. Translated: CASSSSGSVYNEQYF.

The gene calls are TRBV27 and TRBJ1-5; perhaps TRBD1 as D (6 bases). CDR1 is MNHEY and CDR2 is SMNVEV in the germline V gene (reference sequence). V was cut by 5 bases and J by 5 bases, with 13 bases left in between. This CDR3 has 14 amino acids. The CDR3 DNA is TGTGCCAGCAGTCTCCGGGGGGGCGATCAGCCCCAGCATTTT. It yields the protein CASSLRGGDQPQHF.

V gene TRBV7-9 combines with J gene TRBJ2-5; D unresolved. The CDR3 length is 11 residues. CDR1 and CDR2 (germline): SEHNR, FQNEAQ (reference sequence). Trimming stripped 7 bases from V and 5 bases from J, with 8 bases between. CDR3 amino acids: CASTSVETQYF. The CDR3 nucleotides read TGTGCCAGCACCTCTGTGGAGACCCAGTACTTC.

The V and J genes are TRBV15 and TRBJ1-5; the D gene is possibly TRBD1 (5 bases). Trimming removed 0 bases at V and 4 bases at J, with 13 bases between. CDR3 length: 16 amino acids. Germline loops: CDR1 LNHNV, CDR2 YYDKDF (reference sequence). The CDR3 DNA is TGTGCCACCAGCAGAGATCCCCAGGGCTTTAATCAGCCCCAGCATTTT. It is translated as CATSRDPQGFNQPQHF.

This clone was seen only a few times. The rearrangement links TRBV5-1 to TRBJ2-7; tentatively, D is TRBD1 (5 bases). CDR3 length equals 12 residues. Between the trimmed V and J ends, which lost 4 bases and 3 bases, there was a span of 8 bases. CDR1 and CDR2 from the germline V gene are SGHRS and YFSETQ. In DNA, the CDR3 is TGCGCCAGCAGCGCCGACAGCTACGAGCAGTACTTC. Its translation is CASSADSYEQYF.

V gene TRBV5-1 combines with J gene TRBJ2-2; D may be TRBD2 (5 bases). The CDR3 has 17 residues. Per germline, CDR1 SGHRS and CDR2 YFSETQ. V was shortened by 4 bases and J by 0 bases, with 16 bases between the two germline ends. CDR3 residues: CASSLRTDPANTGELFF. Here the CDR3 DNA reads TGCGCCAGCAGCCTCAGGACTGACCCTGCGAACACCGGGGAGCTGTTTTTT.

V gene TRBV4-2 combines with J gene TRBJ1-1; 8 bases agree with TRBD1. Germline CDR1 reads LGHNA; CDR2 reads YNFKEQ. With 1 base clipped from V and 5 bases from J, the junction kept 12 bases outside the gene matches. The CDR3 has 17 residues. Here the CDR3 reads CASSQAGGSLRLTEAFF. The CDR3 nucleotides are TGTGCCAGCAGCCAAGCAGGGGGCAGTTTGAGATTGACTGAAGCTTTCTTT.

The CDR3 DNA sequence: TGTGCCAGTCACAGACAGGGTGATTACGAGCAGTACTTC. Amino acids: CASHRQGDYEQYF. The chain uses TRBV27 and TRBJ2-7; 7 nucleotides match TRBD1. This CDR3 is built from 13 residues. The trim removed 9 bases at V and 4 bases at J, leaving 9 bases unmatched. CDR1 is MNHEY, CDR2 SMNVEV, per germline (reference sequence).

The CDR3 nucleotides are TGCAGCGTTGAAGATCTTCAAACAGGGGGACAAGAGACCCAGTACTTC. Its translation: CSVEDLQTGGQETQYF. The chain couples TRBV29-1 to TRBJ2-5, with 8 bases that match TRBD1. CDR1 and CDR2 from the germline V gene are SQVTM and ANQGSEA. V shed 0 bases, J shed 2 bases, and the junction held 8 bases outside the gene matches. The CDR3 is made up of 16 amino acids. The complete variable domain, with remaining parts taken from reference TRBV29-1 and TRBJ2-5, reads SAVISQKPSRDICQRGTSLTIQCQVDSQVTMMFWYRQQPGQSLTLIATANQGSEATYESGFVIDKFPISRPNLTFSTLTVSNMSPEDSSIYLCSVEDLQTGGQETQYFGPGTRLLVL.

CDR3 loop: CASSLGTGGNLRDTQYF. In DNA form, the CDR3 reads TGCGCCAGCAGCCTCGGGACAGGGGGCAATCTAAGGGATACGCAGTATTTT. The rearrangement links TRBV5-1 to TRBJ2-3, with 12 bases matching TRBD1. Germline V CDR1 and CDR2: SGHRS, YFSETQ. J lost 6 bases, V lost 4 bases, and 12 bases had no gene match. This CDR3 is built from 17 residues.

The rearrangement uses TRBV10-3 and TRBJ1-4; 8 positions agree with TRBD1. V shed 10 bases and J 8 bases; nucleotides not matched to a gene: 6. In germline, CDR1 is ENHRY, CDR2 SYGVKD. This CDR3 region has 12 residues. The CDR3 here is CATQGAGEKLFF. The CDR3 DNA reads TGTGCCACCCAGGGGGCAGGGGAAAAACTGTTTTTT.

This rearrangement joins TRBV19 to TRBJ2-1, with 11 bases identical to TRBD2. Trimming cost V 1 base and J 13 bases; bases outside gene matches: 6. CDR1 and CDR2 from the germline V gene are LNHDA and SQIVND (reference sequence). The CDR3 contains 14 residues. This CDR3 reads CASSIVKTSGTQFF. CDR3 sequence (DNA): TGTGCCAGTAGTATAGTGAAGACTAGCGGGACTCAGTTCTTC.

The V and J genes are TRBV10-1 and TRBJ2-7; D call uncertain. From germline, CDR1 is WNHNN and CDR2 SYGVQD (reference sequence). The CDR3 is made up of 14 amino acids. The germline V and J ends were trimmed by 4 bases and 0 bases, with 10 bases remaining between them. The CDR3 reads CASSADCHSYEQYF. The CDR3 DNA reads TGCGCCAGCAGTGCTGACTGCCACTCCTACGAGCAGTACTTC.

V usage is TRBV2 and J usage is TRBJ2-5, with D perhaps TRBD1 (5 bases). The germline V and J ends were trimmed by 2 bases and 0 bases, with 7 bases remaining between them. This CDR3 region has 14 residues. Germline V CDR1 and CDR2: SNHLY, FYNNEI. CDR3 region: CASSERTYQETQYF. The DNA for the CDR3 is TGTGCCAGCAGTGAACGGACATACCAAGAGACCCAGTACTTC.

In this sample, this clone turned up once. The chain joins TRBV6-5 to TRBJ1-2, with 10 nucleotides matching TRBD1. Germline V gene sequence: CDR1 MNHEY, CDR2 SVGAGI. V shed 0 bases, J shed 8 bases, and the junction held 6 bases outside the gene matches. This CDR3 region has 15 residues. CDR3 loop: CASSYSTGGAEGYTF. DNA of the CDR3: TGTGCCAGCAGTTACTCGACAGGGGGCGCAGAAGGCTACACCTTC.